This T cell receptor beta chain was sequenced in a study of blood T cell repertoires in COVID-19. In the original processing: Estimates of nucleated cell counts were drawn from the amplification of reference gene primers. Repertoires were generated with immunoSEQ multiplex PCR, while TCRdb's copy carries only in-frame clones and drops some. V, J and clone size derive from that table, while D and trimming were established from the DNA sequence. There are around 320,000 clones in the sample; more than 90% occur only once, and roughly 3.6% lies in the top ten. V was pared by 2 bases and J by 9 bases, with 13 bases between. The germline CDR1 and CDR2 sequences are PRHDT and FYEKMQ (reference sequence). This CDR3 is 14 amino acids long.

The TCR originated in a woman aged 25 to 39 who had been exposed to COVID-19. The source material was PBMCs or T cells enriched from blood (not recorded which). The chain couples TRBV13 to TRBJ2-2; no reliable D call. The CDR3 nucleotides are TGTGCCAGCAGCTTACTAGGTCGTAGTCGGGAGCTGTTTTTT. This encodes CASSLLGRSRELFF. Variable domain in full (rest from reference TRBV13 and TRBJ2-2): AAGVIQSPRHLIKEKRETATLKCYPIPRHDTVYWYQQGPGQDPQFLISFYEKMQSDKGSIPDRFSAQQFSDYHSELNMSSLELGDSALYFCASSLLGRSRELFFGEGSRLTVL.